Given below is one T cell receptor beta chain in context. No antigen is known for it. The data are from a study of post-analysis software for immune sequencing data. Study details: In terms of disease course, relapsing-remitting, secondary progressive and progressive-relapsing multiple sclerosis were included. Findings and caveats of the study: Controls showed lower frequencies than patients for a few TRBV segments, and TRBV5-6, TRBV5-1 and TRBV20-1 were among these. Pronounced co-clustering by F measure was evident among identically batched samples.

Trimming took 2 bases from V and 11 from J, leaving 19 bases between them. This CDR3 comprises 15 residues. The germline gives CDR1 SEHNR, CDR2 FQNEAQ (reference sequence). Unique molecular identifiers were present in the TCR beta cDNA libraries. T cells numbering roughly 0.9 to 11 million gave rise to roughly 0.5 million cDNA molecules. TCRdb re-derived calls from the PCR reads in MiXCR, one entry per CDR3 protein. The data show hundreds of thousands of distinct CDR3 sequences, approximately 38% seen once. What was sequenced was blood. The sequence was collected from a girl aged 2 to 9 with multiple sclerosis. The chain joins TRBV7-9 to TRBJ2-1, with D hard to call. CDR3 nucleotide sequence: TGTGCCAGCAGCTTATTAGCCTCGCTGGCGAATCAGCAGTTCTTC. It specifies CASSLLASLANQQFF.